The 24 T cell receptor beta chains given below trace back to one sample, sequenced in a study of blood T cell repertoires in COVID-19. Using immunoSEQ multiplex PCR, the repertoire was profiled, and TCRdb retains in-frame clones only, with some absent. The sample consists of fewer than 200,000 clones, about 88% of them appearing once. The sample was PBMCs or T cells enriched from blood (not recorded which). All receptors come from a woman younger than 35 who had recovered from COVID-19.

This chain uses TRBV12-3 or TRBV12-4 with TRBJ2-2, with D perhaps matching TRBD2 (6 bases). The CDR3 loop spans 13 amino acids. Between the trimmed V and J ends, which lost 5 bases and 3 bases, there was a span of 7 bases. CDR3 sequence: CASSRDYTGELFF. The CDR3 DNA sequence: TGTGCCAGCAGTCGGGACTACACCGGGGAGCTGTTTTTT.

About this clone itself: Other nucleotide sequences from this sample produce the same CDR3. This chain uses TRBV5-4 with TRBJ1-6; no definite D call. The CDR3 spans 14 residues. Germline V gene lookup returns CDR1 SGHNT and CDR2 YYREEE (reference sequence). The ends were cut back, 0 bases at V and 9 bases at J, with 10 bases in the middle. The CDR3 region is CASSLGQGSSPLHF. CDR3 DNA: TGTGCCAGCAGCTTGGGTCAAGGGAGTTCACCCCTCCACTTT.

The genes are TRBV5-1 and TRBJ1-2; D is uncertain. CDR1 is SGHRS and CDR2 is YFSETQ in the germline V gene. The CDR3 extends over 14 amino acids. Trimming removed 7 bases from V and 1 base from J, with 14 bases in between. The CDR3 sequence is CASQDGSYNYGYTF. DNA of the CDR3: TGCGCCAGCCAAGACGGGAGTTATAACTATGGCTACACCTTC.

This clone was seen a handful of times. The genes are TRBV2 and TRBJ2-7; D is uncertain. With 4 bases removed from V and 4 bases from J, the gap between germline ends came to 8 bases. CDR1 and CDR2 (germline): SNHLY, FYNNEI. This CDR3 has 12 residues. CDR3 region: CASSVLMYEQYF. The CDR3 bases are TGTGCCAGCAGTGTCCTTATGTACGAGCAGTACTTC.

The rearrangement uses TRBV19 and TRBJ1-2; 7 positions agree with TRBD1. CDR3 length: 14 residues. Germline CDR1 is LNHDA and CDR2 is SQIVND (reference sequence). Trimming at V came to 3 bases and at J to 2 bases, leaving 3 bases not matched to a gene. CDR3 nucleotide sequence: TGTGCCAGTAGTATCGGGACAGCCAACTATGGCTACACCTTC. It encodes CASSIGTANYGYTF.

The chain combines TRBV5-1 with TRBJ2-3; the match to TRBD2 covers 7 bases. The CDR3 is made up of 15 amino acids. The germline V gene has CDR1 SGHRS and CDR2 YFSETQ. The trim removed 9 bases at V and 6 bases at J, leaving 16 bases unmatched. The CDR3 is CANGPKAGDHDTQYF. For the CDR3, the DNA is TGCGCCAATGGCCCTAAGGCGGGAGACCATGATACGCAGTATTTT.

This rearrangement joins TRBV4-1 to TRBJ1-6; D gene ambiguous. The V end was cut by 3 bases, the J end by 0 bases, with 24 bases between. This CDR3 region has 21 residues. Germline-derived CDR1 and CDR2 are MGHRA and YSYEKL. As DNA, the CDR3 is TGCGCCAGCAGCCAGACGCCCTCAGGCGGGGAACTGAGCTCCTATAATTCACCCCTCCACTTT. It translates to CASSQTPSGGELSSYNSPLHF.

This clone was detected a few times. This chain connects TRBV20-1 to TRBJ2-3, with 9 bases fitting TRBD1. The CDR3 has 16 residues. Trimming at V came to 3 bases and at J to 2 bases, leaving 9 bases not matched to a gene. Germline V lookup: CDR1 DFQATT, CDR2 SNEGSKA (reference sequence). The CDR3 DNA reads as TGCAGTGCTAGTGTCCCCACAGGGGGCAACACAGATACGCAGTATTTT. It translates to CSASVPTGGNTDTQYF.

The chain combines TRBV6-4 with TRBJ2-1, with 8 bases fitting TRBD2. J gave up 10 bases and V 2 bases, and 7 bases lay outside the gene matches. CDR3 size: 14 residues. In germline, CDR1 is MRHNA, CDR2 SNTAGT. The CDR3 sequence: CASSDAGGRREQFF. CDR3 DNA: TGTGCCAGCAGTGACGCGGGAGGCCGGAGAGAGCAGTTCTTC.

The rearrangement uses TRBV3-1 (or the pseudogene TRBV3-2) and TRBJ1-2, with 7 bases matching TRBD1. There are 14 residues in the CDR3. Germline V lookup: CDR1 LGHDT, CDR2 YNNKEL (reference sequence). The V segment lost 4 bases and the J segment 2 bases; nucleotides outside the gene matches: 4. In DNA, the CDR3 is TGTGCCAGCAGCCGGGACAGTCCAAACTATGGCTACACCTTC. This sequence encodes CASSRDSPNYGYTF.

This clone was picked up one time. This chain links TRBV7-9 with TRBJ2-1; 7 bases fit TRBD2. The CDR3 is made up of 14 amino acids. Per germline, CDR1 SEHNR and CDR2 FQNEAQ (reference sequence). V shed 5 bases, J shed 10 bases, and the junction held 11 bases outside the gene matches. The CDR3 sequence: CASSLRTRDAEQFF. In DNA, the CDR3 is TGTGCCAGCAGCCTCAGGACTAGGGATGCCGAGCAGTTCTTC.

The table lists this clone with a few counts. The J gene is TRBJ1-1, the V gene TRBV5-1, with 9 bases matching TRBD1. V trimming: 4 bases; J trimming: 3 bases; junction bases outside the gene matches: 7. This CDR3 spans 15 amino acids. Looked up from germline, CDR1 is SGHRS and CDR2 is YFSETQ. CDR3 nucleotide sequence: TGCGCCAGCAGCACACAGGGGGCCCCTGACACTGAAGCTTTCTTT. It encodes CASSTQGAPDTEAFF.

With respect to this clone: Other DNA sequences in the same sample also yield this CDR3. The V and J genes are TRBV7-8 and TRBJ2-7, with D hard to call. This CDR3 spans 15 amino acids. V lost 0 bases and J lost 2, with 11 bases in between. Germline loops: CDR1 SGHVS, CDR2 FQNEAQ. The chain's CDR3 is CASSLASGGTYEQYF. The CDR3 coding sequence is TGTGCCAGCAGCTTAGCTTCTGGCGGAACCTACGAGCAGTACTTC.

The chain has TRBV3-1 (or the pseudogene TRBV3-2) and TRBJ2-7; D is perhaps TRBD1 (6 bases). CDR1 and CDR2 (germline): LGHDT, YNNKEL (reference sequence). V was trimmed by 1 base and J by 6 bases, leaving 13 bases between them. The CDR3 has 14 amino acids. This CDR3 is CASSQGNREGEQYF. The CDR3 DNA is TGTGCCAGCAGCCAAGGTAACAGGGAAGGCGAGCAGTACTTC.

This clone has only a few counts. The chain uses TRBV18 and TRBJ1-1, with TRBD1 identical over 8 bases. The junction had 7 bases not matched to a gene; V was cut back by 3 bases and J by 1 base. Germline values: CDR1 KGHSH, CDR2 LQKENI. This CDR3 spans 16 amino acids. The CDR3 loop is CASSPRQGSRNTEAFF. CDR3 bases: TGTGCCAGCTCACCTAGACAGGGGTCGCGGAACACTGAAGCTTTCTTT.

This chain links TRBV7-2 with TRBJ1-5; D ambiguous. Germline V gives CDR1 SGHTA, CDR2 FQGNSA. V lost 5 bases and J 4 bases, leaving 15 bases between the germline ends. This CDR3 is built from 15 residues. The chain's CDR3 is CASSPGGFMNQPQHF. The CDR3 DNA reads as TGTGCCAGCAGCCCGGGAGGGTTCATGAATCAGCCCCAGCATTTT.

The chain couples TRBV27 to TRBJ2-3, with D possibly being TRBD1 (6 bases). Germline V gives CDR1 MNHEY, CDR2 SMNVEV (reference sequence). The CDR3 has 13 amino acids. V dropped 0 bases and J dropped 8 bases, with 9 bases sitting between them. CDR3 amino acids: CASSLSEGGTQYF. In nucleotides, the CDR3 is TGTGCCAGCAGTTTATCTGAAGGGGGTACGCAGTATTTT.

V usage is TRBV6-2 or TRBV6-3 and J usage is TRBJ1-6, with 7 bases lining up with TRBD1. Germline assignment: CDR1 MNHEY and CDR2 SVGEGT. J lost 9 bases, V lost 4 bases, and 6 bases had no gene match. The CDR3 contains 14 residues. The CDR3 protein is CASSLGTDPSPLHF. DNA for the CDR3: TGTGCCAGCAGTTTAGGGACAGATCCTTCACCCCTCCACTTT.

The chain recombines TRBV2 with TRBJ1-1; D perhaps matches TRBD1 (5 bases). Trimming stripped 1 base from V and 6 bases from J, with 15 bases between. This CDR3 is built from 15 residues. From germline, CDR1 is SNHLY and CDR2 FYNNEI. The CDR3 reads CASSEGGSTLSEAFF. Here the CDR3 DNA reads TGTGCCAGCAGTGAAGGGGGCTCCACCCTATCTGAAGCTTTCTTT.

The chain links TRBV9 to TRBJ2-2; 9 bases line up with TRBD1. The CDR3 is made up of 17 amino acids. Per germline, CDR1 SGDLS and CDR2 YYNGEE. J gave up 5 bases and V 3 bases, and 11 bases lay outside the gene matches. The CDR3 is CASSGTSGTGRTGELFF. In DNA, the CDR3 is TGTGCCAGCAGCGGGACTTCCGGGACAGGGAGGACCGGGGAGCTGTTTTTT.

The chain has TRBV19 and TRBJ2-1, with 9 bases identical to TRBD2. Per the germline V gene, CDR1 is LNHDA and CDR2 is SQIVND (reference sequence). The CDR3 runs 16 residues. The ends lost 6 bases at V and 0 bases at J; junction bases unmatched: 6. CDR3 protein: CASRASGIFSYNEQFF. The CDR3 DNA reads as TGTGCCAGTAGGGCTAGCGGGATCTTCTCCTACAATGAGCAGTTCTTC. The complete variable domain, with remaining parts taken from reference TRBV19 and TRBJ2-1, reads DGGITQSPKYLFRKEGQNVTLSCEQNLNHDAMYWYRQDPGQGLRLIYYSQIVNDFQKGDIAEGYSVSREKKESFPLTVTSAQKNPTAFYLCASRASGIFSYNEQFFGPGTRLTVL.

The chain has TRBV30 and TRBJ2-7; 7 nucleotides match TRBD1. The CDR3 has 13 residues. Germline CDR1 is GTSNPN and CDR2 is SVGIG (reference sequence). The V segment lost 3 bases and the J segment 0 bases; nucleotides outside the gene matches: 2. CDR3 amino acids: CAWSRDSSYEQYF. Here the CDR3 DNA reads TGTGCCTGGAGCCGGGACAGCTCCTACGAGCAGTACTTC.

The rearrangement joins TRBV4-1 to TRBJ2-5; D is perhaps TRBD2 (5 bases). V was shortened by 3 bases and J by 3 bases, with 8 bases between the two germline ends. Germline V gives CDR1 MGHRA, CDR2 YSYEKL. CDR3 length: 13 amino acids. The CDR3 spells CASSHRGKETQYF. The CDR3, as DNA: TGCGCCAGCAGCCATCGGGGTAAAGAGACCCAGTACTTC.

There are a few counts of this clone. The gene calls are TRBV28 and TRBJ1-1; a possible D gene is TRBD1 (5 bases). The CDR3 is 17 amino acids. CDR1 is MDHEN and CDR2 is SYDVKM in the germline V gene. Between the trimmed V and J ends, which lost 2 bases and 1 base, there was a span of 17 bases. CDR3 nucleotides: TGTGCCAGCAGTTTAGGCAGGGAATATGCCGGGAACACTGAAGCTTTCTTT. Amino acid sequence: CASSLGREYAGNTEAFF.